A single sample gave rise to the 3 T cell receptor beta chains below, sequenced in a study of response to subunit inactivated influenza vaccine. TCRdb analysed the RT-PCR reads with MiXCR anew, one entry per CDR3 protein. The data show about 240,000 distinct CDR3 sequences, with more than 9% seen just once and roughly 7.7% held by the top ten. Sequences were derived from non-naive T cells sorted from PBMCs, sampled 14 days before vaccination. The receptors were gathered from a man aged 50-60 years who received an inactivated influenza vaccine.

CDR3 sequence: CASRRFRESNQPQHF. For the CDR3, the DNA is TGTGCCAGCAGGCGATTTCGGGAGAGCAATCAGCCCCAGCATTTT. The rearrangement joins TRBV28 to TRBJ1-5; no definite D call. V lost 6 bases, J lost 1 base, and 13 bases lay in between. Germline V gives CDR1 MDHEN, CDR2 SYDVKM. This CDR3 region has 15 residues. Together with reference TRBV28 and TRBJ1-5, the CDR3 gives the full variable domain: DVKVTQSSRYLVKRTGEKVFLECVQDMDHENMFWYRQDPGLGLRLIYFSYDVKMKEKGDIPEGYSVSREKKERFSLILESASTNQTSMYLCASRRFRESNQPQHFGDGTRLSIL.

V and J are TRBV28 and TRBJ2-7, with a weak D call TRBD1 (5 bases). Germline V lookup: CDR1 MDHEN, CDR2 SYDVKM. The germline V and J ends were trimmed by 6 bases and 2 bases, with 17 bases remaining between them. CDR3 length: 15 residues. The chain's CDR3 is CASRRTPSSTYEQYF. DNA of the CDR3: TGTGCCAGCAGACGGACACCGAGCTCAACCTACGAGCAGTACTTC.

This clonotype was observed a handful of times. The chain uses TRBV9 and TRBJ2-5; TRBD2 aligns across 14 bases. CDR1 and CDR2 from the germline V gene are SGDLS and YYNGEE. This CDR3 contains 15 residues. V dropped 2 bases and J dropped 4; count of bases not matched to a gene: 1. The DNA for the CDR3 is TGTGCCAGCAGCGTGGGACTAGCGGGAGCAGAGACCCAGTACTTC. It is translated as CASSVGLAGAETQYF.